Following are 27 T cell receptor beta chains from one sample sequenced in a study of blood T cell repertoires in COVID-19. Method: immunoSEQ multiplex PCR; TCRdb's copy keeps in-frame clones and lacks some. The top ten clones hold around 1% of a sample with a few hundred thousand clones, 88% of them seen once. Source material: PBMCs or T cells enriched from blood (not recorded which). The receptors shown here come from a woman younger than 45 who had recovered from COVID-19.

The chain couples TRBV5-1 to TRBJ1-2; weak D call: TRBD1 (6 bases). This CDR3 has 14 residues. V was pared by 3 bases and J by 3 bases, with 12 bases between. Per the germline V gene, CDR1 is SGHRS and CDR2 is YFSETQ. In DNA form, the CDR3 reads TGCGCCAGCAGCTGGGATGCAGGGGACTATGGCTACACCTTC. Amino acids: CASSWDAGDYGYTF.

About this clone: Other DNA variants within this sample encode the same CDR3. The chain combines TRBV7-9 with TRBJ1-5; possible D gene TRBD1, 5 bases. The CDR3 spans 12 residues. Germline CDR1 is SEHNR and CDR2 is FQNEAQ (reference sequence). V lost 3 bases to trimming and J lost 6 bases, with 6 bases between them. CDR3 nucleotides: TGTGCCAGCAGCTTCGGGGGTCAGCCCCAGCATTTT. As protein: CASSFGGQPQHF.

Points on this clone: The same CDR3 can be traced to other DNA sequences in this sample. The genes are TRBV27 and TRBJ2-7; 9 bases map to TRBD1. Germline CDR1 and CDR2: MNHEY and SMNVEV (reference sequence). V lost 6 bases and J lost 4; bases outside the gene matches: 1. The CDR3 consists of 12 residues. CDR3: CASSGQGYEQYF. DNA of the CDR3: TGTGCCAGCAGCGGACAGGGGTACGAGCAGTACTTC.

This clone was detected only a few times. The V and J genes are TRBV13 and TRBJ2-1, with a tentative D call TRBD2 (7 bases). The CDR3 extends over 16 amino acids. Germline assignment: CDR1 PRHDT and CDR2 FYEKMQ (reference sequence). Trimming pared 3 bases from V and 0 bases from J, leaving 12 bases between. In DNA form, the CDR3 reads TGTGCCAGCAGCTTGGGGCGGGGGCCCTCCTACAATGAGCAGTTCTTC. It specifies CASSLGRGPSYNEQFF.

A remark on this clone: Other DNA sequences in the sample encode the same CDR3. The V call is TRBV29-1, the J call TRBJ1-4; D remains ambiguous. The V and J ends lost 0 bases and 4 bases respectively, with 6 bases between them. The CDR3 spans 13 residues. Germline V gene data show CDR1 as SQVTM and CDR2 as ANQGSEA. The CDR3 spells CSVEDGVNEKLFF. CDR3 nucleotides: TGCAGCGTTGAAGACGGGGTTAATGAAAAACTGTTTTTT. The whole variable domain, remainder taken from reference TRBV29-1 and TRBJ1-4, is SAVISQKPSRDICQRGTSLTIQCQVDSQVTMMFWYRQQPGQSLTLIATANQGSEATYESGFVIDKFPISRPNLTFSTLTVSNMSPEDSSIYLCSVEDGVNEKLFFGSGTQLSVL.

The chain has TRBV24-1 and TRBJ2-3; 15 positions match TRBD2. Germline CDR1 is KGHDR and CDR2 is SFDVKD. J was trimmed by 4 bases and V by 7 bases; bases with no gene match: 8. This CDR3 comprises 17 residues. The CDR3 DNA sequence: TGTGCCACCAGCTCCCGGACTAGCGGGAGGGTGGCAGATACGCAGTATTTT. Translation: CATSSRTSGRVADTQYF.

This chain uses TRBV7-9 with TRBJ2-1; D uncertain. The CDR3 contains 11 residues. Germline CDR1 reads SEHNR; CDR2 reads FQNEAQ (reference sequence). V was clipped by 5 bases and J by 9 bases, with 8 bases between them. This CDR3 is CASSTAAEQFF. CDR3 sequence (DNA): TGTGCCAGCAGCACAGCAGCTGAGCAGTTCTTC.

The chain has TRBV5-6 and TRBJ1-1; no clear D gene. This CDR3 is built from 15 residues. Trimming pared 4 bases from V and 0 bases from J, leaving 13 bases between. Germline V gene sequence: CDR1 SGHDT, CDR2 YYEEEE. The DNA of the CDR3 is TGTGCCAGCAGCCCTGCCCCAGGCCTGAACACTGAAGCTTTCTTT. The encoded protein is CASSPAPGLNTEAFF.

V and J are TRBV5-4 and TRBJ2-3; maybe TRBD1 (5 bases). Germline values: CDR1 SGHNT, CDR2 YYREEE (reference sequence). The V end was cut by 4 bases, the J end by 9 bases, with 18 bases between. The CDR3 is made up of 14 amino acids. CDR3 protein: CASSTQKLRETQYF. CDR3 DNA: TGTGCCAGCAGCACACAGAAACTCAGGGAAACGCAGTATTTT.

The chain has TRBV5-1 and TRBJ2-5; the match to TRBD2 covers 9 bases. The germline gives CDR1 SGHRS, CDR2 YFSETQ. The CDR3 covers 15 residues. V lost 4 bases to trimming and J lost 2 bases; unmatched junction nucleotides: 6. The CDR3 here is CASSDTSGYQETQYF. The CDR3, as DNA: TGCGCCAGCAGCGATACTAGCGGGTATCAAGAGACCCAGTACTTC.

The chain has TRBV27 and TRBJ1-2, with TRBD1 matching 8 bases. Looked up from germline, CDR1 is MNHEY and CDR2 is SMNVEV (reference sequence). This CDR3 comprises 14 residues. V lost 0 bases and J lost 8; bases outside the gene matches: 5. The CDR3 nucleotides are TGTGCCAGCAGTTTATCGGACAGGGCAAGGGGCTACACCTTC. Protein sequence: CASSLSDRARGYTF.

The chain couples TRBV18 to TRBJ2-3, with 8 bases matching TRBD1. Germline trimming cut 0 bases from V and 2 bases from J; bases unmatched to any gene: 7. Per the germline V gene, CDR1 is KGHSH and CDR2 is LQKENI. The CDR3 is made up of 17 amino acids. CDR3 amino acids: CASSPPKAGGDTDTQYF. CDR3 sequence (DNA): TGTGCCAGCTCACCACCGAAGGCAGGGGGCGACACAGATACGCAGTATTTT.

This chain links TRBV6-5 with TRBJ2-1; no clear D. V lost 6 bases and J 4 bases, leaving 16 bases between the germline ends. The CDR3 is made up of 15 amino acids. The germline CDR1 and CDR2 sequences are MNHEY and SVGAGI. The chain's CDR3 is CASSRFGVAYNEQFF. CDR3 bases: TGTGCCAGCAGCAGATTCGGAGTGGCGTACAATGAGCAGTTCTTC.

The rearrangement uses TRBV12-3 or TRBV12-4 and TRBJ2-3; 7 nucleotides match TRBD2. CDR3 size: 13 residues. V lost 4 bases to trimming and J lost 7 bases; unmatched junction nucleotides: 5. The CDR3 protein is CASSYDSGNTQYF. The CDR3 DNA reads TGTGCCAGCAGTTATGACAGCGGGAATACGCAGTATTTT.

V is TRBV19 and J is TRBJ1-5; D might be TRBD1 (5 bases). Germline V gene data show CDR1 as LNHDA and CDR2 as SQIVND (reference sequence). Trimming removed 3 bases at V and 3 bases at J, with 9 bases between. The CDR3 consists of 14 residues. The CDR3: CASSIRGYNQPQHF. In DNA, the CDR3 is TGTGCCAGTAGTATTCGGGGGTACAATCAGCCCCAGCATTTT. Full variable domain (outside the CDR3, taken from reference TRBV19 and TRBJ1-5): DGGITQSPKYLFRKEGQNVTLSCEQNLNHDAMYWYRQDPGQGLRLIYYSQIVNDFQKGDIAEGYSVSREKKESFPLTVTSAQKNPTAFYLCASSIRGYNQPQHFGDGTRLSIL.

This chain joins TRBV6-6 and TRBJ1-1, with D unresolved. The CDR3 is made up of 14 amino acids. V was cut by 3 bases and J by 0 bases, with 8 bases left in between. CDR1 is MNHNY and CDR2 is SVGAGI in the germline V gene (reference sequence). The CDR3 nucleotides are TGTGCCAGCAGTTATAGTAACTTGAACACTGAAGCTTTCTTT. Protein product: CASSYSNLNTEAFF.

This chain uses TRBV30 with TRBJ1-1; D not resolved. Between the trimmed V and J ends, which lost 2 bases and 9 bases, there was a span of 7 bases. Germline CDR1 reads GTSNPN; CDR2 reads SVGIG (reference sequence). The CDR3 has 10 amino acids. The CDR3 here is CAWSSTQAFF. The DNA of the CDR3 is TGTGCCTGGAGTTCTACGCAAGCTTTCTTT.

The rearrangement uses TRBV27 and TRBJ2-5, with TRBD1 matching 8 bases. The J segment lost 6 bases and the V segment lost 2 bases, leaving 5 bases of the junction unmatched. The CDR3 is made up of 14 amino acids. In germline, CDR1 is MNHEY, CDR2 SMNVEV (reference sequence). This CDR3 reads CASSLGDRWQTQYF. CDR3 coding DNA: TGTGCCAGCAGTTTAGGGGACAGGTGGCAGACCCAGTACTTC.

The V call is TRBV29-1, the J call TRBJ1-4; no clear D. The CDR3 totals 12 residues. V shed 5 bases and J shed 7 bases, with 11 bases lying between them. Germline values: CDR1 SQVTM, CDR2 ANQGSEA. CDR3 DNA sequence: TGCAGCGTTCTGCAGGAAGGTGAAAAACTGTTTTTT. It translates to CSVLQEGEKLFF.

V usage is TRBV11-2 and J usage is TRBJ1-5; D unclear. This CDR3 comprises 15 residues. CDR1 is SGHAT and CDR2 is FQNNGV in the germline V gene. The V gene lost 2 bases and the J gene lost 0 bases, with 8 bases spanning the gap. The CDR3 coding sequence is TGTGCCAGCAGCTTATACGGGGATAGCAATCAGCCCCAGCATTTT. Protein product: CASSLYGDSNQPQHF. Together with reference TRBV11-2 and TRBJ1-5, the CDR3 gives the full variable domain: EAGVAQSPRYKIIEKRQSVAFWCNPISGHATLYWYQQILGQGPKLLIQFQNNGVVDDSQLPKDRFSAERLKGVDSTLKIQPAKLEDSAVYLCASSLYGDSNQPQHFGDGTRLSIL.

The gene calls are TRBV30 and TRBJ1-3; D is ambiguous. Germline CDR1 GTSNPN, CDR2 SVGIG (reference sequence). CDR3 length equals 14 residues. With 6 bases removed from V and 4 bases from J, the gap between germline ends came to 16 bases. CDR3 bases: TGTGCCTGTGTCGCGGGAAGGTCAGGAAACACCATATATTTT. Protein sequence: CACVAGRSGNTIYF. Looking up the rest from reference TRBV30 and TRBJ1-3 gives the full variable domain: SQTIHQWPATLVQPVGSPLSLECTVEGTSNPNLYWYRQAAGRGLQLLFYSVGIGQISSEVPQNLSASRPQDRQFILSSKKLLLSDSGFYLCACVAGRSGNTIYFGEGSWLTVV.

This chain connects TRBV29-1 to TRBJ1-5, with no clear D. The CDR3 extends over 16 amino acids. The germline V and J ends were trimmed by 4 bases and 2 bases, with 18 bases remaining between them. Per the germline V gene, CDR1 is SQVTM and CDR2 is ANQGSEA. The CDR3 sequence is CSVGDPSPEGNQPQHF. Written as DNA, the CDR3 is TGCAGCGTTGGGGATCCGAGTCCGGAGGGCAATCAGCCCCAGCATTTT.

The rearrangement joins TRBV5-1 to TRBJ1-6; 8 bases match TRBD1. The germline gives CDR1 SGHRS, CDR2 YFSETQ. The CDR3 is made up of 16 amino acids. Unmatched junction bases numbered 14, after V lost 4 bases and J lost 11 bases. CDR3 nucleotide sequence: TGCGCCAGCAGCCTGGAGGTCGCAGGGGGCGTAACACCCCTCCACTTT. Its protein product is CASSLEVAGGVTPLHF.

V is TRBV7-8 and J is TRBJ1-4; D unclear. The ends were cut back, 4 bases at V and 0 bases at J, with 9 bases in the middle. The germline V gene encodes CDR1 SGHVS and CDR2 FQNEAQ. The CDR3 extends over 15 amino acids. CDR3 loop: CASSSRTSTNEKLFF. CDR3 DNA sequence: TGTGCCAGCAGCTCTAGAACCTCAACTAATGAAAAACTGTTTTTT.

The V call is TRBV3-1 (or the pseudogene TRBV3-2), the J call TRBJ1-3, with TRBD1 matching 7 bases. Germline V gene sequence: CDR1 LGHDT, CDR2 YNNKEL (reference sequence). This CDR3 is 14 amino acids long. V lost 4 bases, J lost 3 bases, and 3 bases stayed unmatched. The CDR3 region has the DNA TGTGCCAGCAGCCTAACAGGGGATGGAAACACCATATATTTT. Translation: CASSLTGDGNTIYF.

In its sample, this clone was seen once. The V and J genes are TRBV7-2 and TRBJ2-2; no clear D. V was clipped by 5 bases and J by 6 bases, with 10 bases between them. The germline CDR1 and CDR2 sequences are SGHTA and FQGNSA. This CDR3 has 13 residues. The CDR3 reads CASSPTGAGELFF. The CDR3 DNA follows: TGTGCCAGCAGCCCTACGGGTGCCGGGGAGCTGTTTTTT.

The chain links TRBV18 to TRBJ1-5; D ambiguous. Germline V lookup: CDR1 KGHSH, CDR2 LQKENI. This CDR3 contains 14 residues. Trimming took 3 bases from V and 6 from J, leaving 12 bases between them. The CDR3 bases are TGTGCCAGCTCACCTCCGGGAGGGTTTCAGCCCCAGCATTTT. Its translation: CASSPPGGFQPQHF.